Here is one T cell receptor beta chain with its context. Its target is not known. This may come from a read error, since a much larger clone is one base off. The data are from a study of CD8+CD57+ T cells in acquired aplastic anemia. Study background: When averaged, DNA from sorted CD4+ and CD8+ cells came to around 3 ug. Points from the study as a whole: Fewer than 35 shared CD8+ CDR3s appeared highly expressed within patients' immunodominant clones.

Sequenced patients had shown CD8+CD57+ cell expansion by flow cytometry. All participating patients were living with severe acquired aplastic anemia. Receipt of therapy had not occurred in any patient by the time of blood sampling. J gave up 2 bases and V 6 bases, and 6 bases lay outside the gene matches. The CDR3 is made up of 17 amino acids. Genomic DNA acted as the template from which TCR beta VDJ combination and CDR3 sequence profiling were carried out. TCRdb re-analysed the reads in MiXCR, keeping a single row per CDR3 protein. The table records about 180,000 distinct CDR3 sequences, roughly 48% of them present only once.

The chain couples TRBV12-3 or TRBV12-4 to TRBJ2-3; 15 bases are shared with TRBD2. The sequence derives from a human donor with aplastic anemia. What was sequenced was sorted CD4+, CD8+, or CD8+CD57+ T cells (not recorded which) from PBMCs. This CDR3 reads CASRGTSGGTNTDTQYF. As DNA, the CDR3 is TGTGCCAGCAGGGGGACTAGCGGGGGGACTAACACAGATACGCAGTATTTT.